The clone carrying this T cell receptor beta chain was counted only a few times. Its antigen is as yet unknown. This specimen belongs to a study of T cell repertoires in cytomegalovirus infection. Study details: The authors used CMV epitopes that were HLA-C-restricted (recently identified) and HLA-B-restricted (well studied). From public TCR beta signatures came an indication of both CMV infection and matching HLA type.

This CDR3 is 15 amino acids long. Germline V gene lookup returns CDR1 SEHNR and CDR2 FQNEAQ (reference sequence). The germline V and J ends were trimmed by 5 bases and 0 bases, with 13 bases remaining between them. TCRdb re-called the reads with MiXCR, one entry per CDR3 protein. Here the sample spans approximately 1,000,000 distinct CDR3 sequences, under 40% being singletons. Broader study findings: HLA-C-restricted CMV clonotypes gave the most frequent clonotype in two of eight donors.

Sequenced material: cultured CD8+ T cells from PBMCs, taken from culture after CMV antigen stimulation. The rearrangement uses TRBV7-9 and TRBJ1-1; D might be TRBD1 (6 bases). This clonotype originated in a human donor in good health (CMV status not recorded). Some clones in this sample may be carry-over from other donors' samples. CDR3 in DNA: TGTGCCAGCAGCCCAACAGGGTTTTTGAACACTGAAGCTTTCTTT. It specifies CASSPTGFLNTEAFF.